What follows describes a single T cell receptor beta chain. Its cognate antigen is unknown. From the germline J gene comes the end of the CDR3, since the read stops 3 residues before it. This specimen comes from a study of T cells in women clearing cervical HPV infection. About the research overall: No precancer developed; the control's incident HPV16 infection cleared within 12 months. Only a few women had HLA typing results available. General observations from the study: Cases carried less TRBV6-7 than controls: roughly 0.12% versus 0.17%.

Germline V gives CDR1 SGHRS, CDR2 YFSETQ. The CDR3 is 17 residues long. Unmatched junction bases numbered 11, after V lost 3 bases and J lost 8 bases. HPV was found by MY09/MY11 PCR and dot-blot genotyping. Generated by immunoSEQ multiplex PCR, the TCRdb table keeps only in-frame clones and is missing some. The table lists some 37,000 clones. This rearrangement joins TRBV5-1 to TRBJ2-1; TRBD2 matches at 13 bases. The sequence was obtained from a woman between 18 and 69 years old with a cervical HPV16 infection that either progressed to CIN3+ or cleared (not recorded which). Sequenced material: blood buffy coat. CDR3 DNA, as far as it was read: TGCGCCAGCAGCTCCTTACCGACTAGCGGGAGGATATATGAG. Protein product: CASSSLPTSGRIYE. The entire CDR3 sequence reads CASSSLPTSGRIYEQFF.